Listed below are T cell receptor beta chains from one sample, sequenced in a study of T-cell reconstitution after alpha-beta-depleted transplantation in children. TCRdb independently ran MiXCR on the PCR reads; one entry per CDR3 protein. Among over 90,000 distinct CDR3 sequences listed, about 6% were seen once. Sequencing used PBMCs, mostly from graft donor cells, obtained 60 days after TCRalphabeta/CD19-depleted stem cell transplant. The source of these receptors is a female patient aged 2-15 years who had a stem cell transplant for Fanconi anemia, so the T cells may come from the graft donor. The CDR3 runs from the conserved cysteine through the conserved F or W. A D gene is named only where the DNA matches it firmly. Rows may omit the clone size; those that give it use once, few, many or a size class.

>TRBV10-2|many|TRBD2|TRBJ2-5
CASPSGEGETQYF
TGCGCCAGTCCTAGCGGGGAGGGGGAGACCCAGTACTTC
>TRBV4-2|.|.|TRBJ2-6
CASSRLQRSGANVLTF
TGTGCCAGCAGCCGTCTACAGCGCTCTGGGGCCAACGTCCTGACTTTC
>TRBV29-1|many|.|TRBJ2-5
CSVANSRGETQYF
TGCAGCGTTGCTAATTCGAGGGGAGAGACCCAGTACTTC
>TRBV7-2|few|.|TRBJ2-3
CASEGGRTDTQYF
TGTGCCAGCGAGGGGGGACGCACAGATACGCAGTATTTT
>TRBV20-1|many|TRBD2|TRBJ2-2
CSARLAGNTGELFF
TGCAGTGCTAGACTAGCGGGTAACACCGGGGAGCTGTTTTTT
>TRBV5-1|many|.|TRBJ2-2
CASSLGRNTGELFF
TGCGCCAGCAGCTTGGGAAGAAACACCGGGGAGCTGTTTTTT
>TRBV5-1|many|.|TRBJ2-1
CASSLGGANEQFF
TGCGCCAGCAGCTTGGGAGGGGCCAATGAGCAGTTCTTC
>TRBV2|many|.|TRBJ2-7
CASSEWGSSYEQYF
TGTGCCAGCAGTGAGTGGGGAAGCTCCTACGAGCAGTACTTC
>TRBV20-1|many|.|TRBJ1-5
CSATGDSNQPQHF
TGCAGTGCTACGGGGGATAGCAATCAGCCCCAGCATTTT
>TRBV3-1|many|.|TRBJ2-5
CASSQAIGGIQETQYF
TGTGCCAGCAGCCAAGCTATAGGGGGGATACAAGAGACCCAGTACTTC
>TRBV20-1|many|.|TRBJ2-1
CSARDMGDPGNEQFF
TGCAGTGCTAGAGATATGGGGGACCCAGGCAATGAGCAGTTCTTC
>TRBV2|many|TRBD1|TRBJ2-7
CASSEQAGQGWYEQYF
TGTGCCAGCAGTGAGCAGGCGGGACAGGGATGGTACGAGCAGTACTTC
>TRBV7-2|.|.|TRBJ1-1
CASRRNRATEAFF
TGTGCCAGCAGACGAAATAGGGCAACTGAAGCTTTCTTT
>TRBV25-1|many|.|TRBJ2-2
CASSQSGKYTGELFF
TGTGCCAGCAGTCAATCAGGGAAGTACACCGGGGAGCTGTTTTTT
>TRBV10-3|few|TRBD1|TRBJ1-2
CAIRQGDYGYTF
TGTGCCATCAGGCAGGGGGACTATGGCTACACCTTC
>TRBV6-4|.|TRBD2|TRBJ2-1
CASSESYRLAGGPRNEQFF
TGTGCCAGCAGTGAGTCTTATCGGCTAGCGGGAGGGCCAAGGAATGAGCAGTTCTTC
>TRBV14|many|.|TRBJ2-7
CASSQVGGALSEQYF
TGTGCCAGCAGCCAAGTGGGGGGGGCGTTGAGCGAGCAGTACTTC
>TRBV7-2|.|TRBD2|TRBJ2-1
CASSLTGTSGGNEQFF
TGTGCCAGCAGCTTGACAGGGACTAGCGGGGGGAATGAGCAGTTCTTC
>TRBV5-1|many|.|TRBJ2-7
CASRATGNRYEQYF
TGCGCCAGCAGGGCTACCGGGAATCGATACGAGCAGTACTTC
>TRBV28|many|TRBD1|TRBJ2-7
CASSHTGTGVPEQYF
TGTGCCAGCAGTCACACCGGGACAGGGGTCCCCGAGCAGTACTTC
>TRBV12-3/TRBV12-4|many|TRBD1|TRBJ1-2
CAQTQDRAGYGYTF
TGTGCCCAAACTCAAGACAGGGCTGGGTATGGCTACACCTTC
>TRBV7-8|many|TRBD2|TRBJ2-7
CASSLDGGLAGSYEQYF
TGTGCCAGCAGCTTAGACGGGGGCCTAGCGGGTTCCTACGAGCAGTACTTC
>TRBV2|few|.|TRBJ2-3
CASSDNTDTQYF
TGTGCCAGCAGTGACAACACAGATACGCAGTATTTT
>TRBV25-1|.|.|TRBJ1-2
CASSGRSILANYGYTF
TGTGCCAGCAGTGGACGGAGCATTTTAGCTAACTATGGCTACACCTTC
>TRBV18|few|TRBD1|TRBJ2-7
CASSPQDRGAVYEQYF
TGTGCCAGCTCACCACAGGACAGGGGAGCCGTCTACGAGCAGTACTTC
>TRBV30|many|.|TRBJ1-2
CAWSPGKSGYTF
TGTGCCTGGAGCCCAGGGAAGTCTGGCTACACCTTC
>TRBV28|many|.|TRBJ2-1
CASSLGPGLGNEQFF
TGTGCCAGCAGTCTAGGACCGGGACTCGGCAATGAGCAGTTCTTC
>TRBV7-2|few|TRBD2|TRBJ2-7
CASSSPWGTSVHEQYF
TGTGCCAGCAGCTCCCCTTGGGGGACTAGCGTGCACGAGCAGTACTTC
>TRBV12-3/TRBV12-4|.|.|TRBJ2-6
CASSLGTALSGANVLTF
TGTGCCAGCAGTTTAGGGACAGCCTTGAGCGGGGCCAACGTCCTGACTTTC
>TRBV3-1|many|.|TRBJ2-3
CASSQDRLADTQYF
TGTGCCAGCAGCCAAGATCGATTGGCAGATACGCAGTATTTT
>TRBV4-1|few|TRBD1|TRBJ2-4
CASSQARDSNIQYF
TGCGCCAGCAGCCAAGCCCGGGACAGTAACATTCAGTACTTC
>TRBV18|.|.|TRBJ2-7
CASSLVGVAYEQYF
TGTGCCAGCTCACTTGTAGGGGTTGCCTACGAGCAGTACTTC
>TRBV3-1|.|.|TRBJ1-5
CASSQDTTYQPQHF
TGTGCCAGCAGCCAAGATACGACCTATCAGCCCCAGCATTTT
>TRBV20-1|.|TRBD1|TRBJ2-7
CSARGRGTPEQYF
TGCAGTGCTAGAGGCAGGGGGACACCCGAGCAGTACTTC
>TRBV5-1|many|.|TRBJ2-2
CASSWGVSGTYTGELFF
TGCGCCAGCAGTTGGGGAGTCTCCGGGACATACACCGGGGAGCTGTTTTTT
>TRBV30|many|.|TRBJ2-1
CAWSVLSGNNEQFF
TGTGCCTGGAGTGTTCTTAGCGGTAACAATGAGCAGTTCTTC
>TRBV12-3/TRBV12-4|many|TRBD1|TRBJ1-6
CASRIGTGDSPLHF
TGTGCCAGCAGGATCGGGACAGGGGACTCACCCCTCCACTTT
>TRBV9|many|TRBD2|TRBJ2-4
CASSVGLASNIQYF
TGTGCCAGCAGCGTTGGACTAGCTTCAAACATTCAGTACTTC
>TRBV6-2/TRBV6-3|.|TRBD1|TRBJ1-6
CASSYSTGTGGLFSPLHF
TGTGCCAGCAGTTACTCGACTGGGACAGGGGGCCTTTTTTCACCCCTCCACTTT
>TRBV7-9|many|TRBD1|TRBJ1-5
CATGTGGLQPQHF
TGTGCCACAGGGACAGGGGGCTTACAGCCCCAGCATTTT
>TRBV20-1|many|.|TRBJ2-3
CSARLGGLSDTQYF
TGCAGTGCTAGGCTCGGGGGGCTATCAGATACGCAGTATTTT
>TRBV24-1|many|TRBD1|TRBJ2-2
CATSDFGTGPYTGELFF
TGTGCCACCAGTGATTTTGGGACAGGTCCTTACACCGGGGAGCTGTTTTTT
>TRBV29-1|many|.|TRBJ2-1
CSVVDRNSYNEQFF
TGCAGCGTTGTAGACCGGAACTCCTACAATGAGCAGTTCTTC
>TRBV12-3/TRBV12-4|many|.|TRBJ2-6
CASSRTSGANVLTF
TGTGCCAGCAGCCGGACCTCTGGGGCCAACGTCCTGACTTTC
>TRBV12-3/TRBV12-4|many|.|TRBJ2-7
CASSSENRVGMGEQYF
TGTGCCAGCAGTTCGGAAAACAGGGTTGGGATGGGCGAGCAGTACTTC
>TRBV7-9|many|TRBD2|TRBJ2-1
CASSPLQGTRSFF
TGTGCCAGCAGCCCCTTGCAGGGGACTAGATCGTTCTTC
>TRBV5-1|many|.|TRBJ2-2
CASSLLPDTGELFF
TGCGCCAGCAGCTTGTTACCGGACACCGGGGAGCTGTTTTTT
>TRBV9|many|.|TRBJ2-3
CASSVSVYGGPTDTQYF
TGTGCCAGCAGCGTATCAGTTTACGGCGGGCCCACAGATACGCAGTATTTT
>TRBV6-2/TRBV6-3|many|TRBD1|TRBJ2-5
CASSSHGAVPGQELRETQYF
TGTGCCAGCAGTTCCCACGGGGCTGTCCCGGGACAGGAGTTGAGAGAGACCCAGTACTTC
>TRBV7-2|few|.|TRBJ2-3
CASSLVAYTDTQYF
TGTGCCAGCAGCTTAGTTGCTTATACAGATACGCAGTATTTT
>TRBV12-3/TRBV12-4|many|.|TRBJ2-1
CAVQGYGNSNEQFF
TGTGCCGTACAGGGTTACGGGAATTCCAATGAGCAGTTCTTC
>TRBV5-1|few|TRBD2|TRBJ2-7
CASSLRTGGNYEQYF
TGCGCCAGCAGTTTACGGACGGGGGGAAACTACGAGCAGTACTTC
>TRBV7-9|.|TRBD2|TRBJ2-7
CASSAHTGTSVLYEQYF
TGTGCCAGCAGCGCCCATACCGGGACTAGCGTCCTCTACGAGCAGTACTTC
>TRBV5-1|few|TRBD1|TRBJ1-4
CASSGTGQGLTNEKLFF
TGCGCCAGCAGCGGGACGGGACAGGGGTTAACTAATGAAAAACTGTTTTTT